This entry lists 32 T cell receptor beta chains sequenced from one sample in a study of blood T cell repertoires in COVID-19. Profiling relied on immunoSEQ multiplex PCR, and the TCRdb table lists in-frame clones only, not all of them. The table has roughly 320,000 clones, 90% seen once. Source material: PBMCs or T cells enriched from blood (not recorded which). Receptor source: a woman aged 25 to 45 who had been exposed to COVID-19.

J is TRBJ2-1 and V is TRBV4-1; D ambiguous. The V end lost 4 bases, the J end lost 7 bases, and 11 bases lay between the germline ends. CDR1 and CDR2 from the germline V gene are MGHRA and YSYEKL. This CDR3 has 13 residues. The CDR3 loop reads CASSPQELNEQFF. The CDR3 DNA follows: TGCGCCAGCAGCCCCCAAGAGTTAAATGAGCAGTTCTTC.

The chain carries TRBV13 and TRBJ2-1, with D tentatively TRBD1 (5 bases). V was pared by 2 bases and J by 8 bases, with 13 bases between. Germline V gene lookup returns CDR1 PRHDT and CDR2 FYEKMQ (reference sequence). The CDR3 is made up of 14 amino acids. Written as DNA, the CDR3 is TGTGCCAGCAGCTTACTAGGGGTCGAGGATGAGCAGTTCTTC. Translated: CASSLLGVEDEQFF.

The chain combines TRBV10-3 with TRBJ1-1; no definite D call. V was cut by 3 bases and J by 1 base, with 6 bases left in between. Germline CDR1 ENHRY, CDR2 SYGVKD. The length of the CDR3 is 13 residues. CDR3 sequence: CAISDQANTEAFF. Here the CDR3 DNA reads TGTGCCATCAGTGATCAGGCGAACACTGAAGCTTTCTTT.

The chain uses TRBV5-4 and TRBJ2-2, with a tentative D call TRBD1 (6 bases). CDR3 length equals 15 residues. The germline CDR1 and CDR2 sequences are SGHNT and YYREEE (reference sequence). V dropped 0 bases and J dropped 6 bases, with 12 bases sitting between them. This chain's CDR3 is CASSLGRGLAGELFF. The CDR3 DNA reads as TGTGCCAGCAGCTTGGGCAGGGGATTGGCCGGGGAGCTGTTTTTT. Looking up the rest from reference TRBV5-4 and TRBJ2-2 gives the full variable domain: ETGVTQSPTHLIKTRGQQVTLRCSSQSGHNTVSWYQQALGQGPQFIFQYYREEENGRGNFPPRFSGLQFPNYSSELNVNALELDDSALYLCASSLGRGLAGELFFGEGSRLTVL.

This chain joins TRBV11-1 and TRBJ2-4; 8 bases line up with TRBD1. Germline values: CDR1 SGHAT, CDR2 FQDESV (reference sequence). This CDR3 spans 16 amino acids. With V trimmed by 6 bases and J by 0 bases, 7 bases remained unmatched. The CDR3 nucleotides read TGTGCCAGCAGTCACAGGGGGGCCCTAGCCAAAAACATTCAGTACTTC. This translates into CASSHRGALAKNIQYF.

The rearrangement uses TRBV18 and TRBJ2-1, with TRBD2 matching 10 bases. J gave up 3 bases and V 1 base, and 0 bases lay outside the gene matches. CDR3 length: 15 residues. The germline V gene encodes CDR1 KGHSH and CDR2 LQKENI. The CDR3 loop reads CASSPQRGGYNEQFF. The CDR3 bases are TGTGCCAGCTCACCACAGCGGGGGGGCTACAATGAGCAGTTCTTC.

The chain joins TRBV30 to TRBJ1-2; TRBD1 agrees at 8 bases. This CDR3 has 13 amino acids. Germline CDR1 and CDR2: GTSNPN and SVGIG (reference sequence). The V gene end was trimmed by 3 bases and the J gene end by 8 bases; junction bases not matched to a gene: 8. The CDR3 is CAWSTGGGMGYTF. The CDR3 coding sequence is TGTGCCTGGAGCACAGGGGGGGGTATGGGCTACACCTTC.

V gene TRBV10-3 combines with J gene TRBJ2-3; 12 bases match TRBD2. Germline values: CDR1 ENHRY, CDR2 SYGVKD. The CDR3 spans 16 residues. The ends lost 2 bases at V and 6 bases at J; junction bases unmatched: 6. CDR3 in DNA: TGTGCCATCAGTGAGAGGACTAGCGGGGATATGGATACGCAGTATTTT. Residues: CAISERTSGDMDTQYF.

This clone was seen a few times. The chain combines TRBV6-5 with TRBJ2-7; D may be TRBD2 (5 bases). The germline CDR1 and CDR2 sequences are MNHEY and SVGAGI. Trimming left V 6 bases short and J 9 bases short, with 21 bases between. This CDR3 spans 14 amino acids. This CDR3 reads CASSPRLAGGGQYF. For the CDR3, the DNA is TGTGCCAGCAGCCCCAGGCTGGCGGGTGGTGGGCAGTACTTC.

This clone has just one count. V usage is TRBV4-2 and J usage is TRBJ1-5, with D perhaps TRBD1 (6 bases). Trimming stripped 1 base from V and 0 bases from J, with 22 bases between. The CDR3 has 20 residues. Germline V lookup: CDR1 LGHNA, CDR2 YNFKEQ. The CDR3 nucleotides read TGTGCCAGCAGCCAAGTGAACAGGGTTACCGCCCTAGATAGCAATCAGCCCCAGCATTTT. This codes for CASSQVNRVTALDSNQPQHF.

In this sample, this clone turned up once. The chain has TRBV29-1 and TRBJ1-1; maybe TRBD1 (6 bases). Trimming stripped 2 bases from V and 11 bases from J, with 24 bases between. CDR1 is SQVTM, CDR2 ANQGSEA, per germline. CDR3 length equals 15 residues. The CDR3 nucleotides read TGCAGCGTTGAACGAAGAGCCGGCCAGGGGCCCCGCGCTTTCTTT. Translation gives CSVERRAGQGPRAFF.

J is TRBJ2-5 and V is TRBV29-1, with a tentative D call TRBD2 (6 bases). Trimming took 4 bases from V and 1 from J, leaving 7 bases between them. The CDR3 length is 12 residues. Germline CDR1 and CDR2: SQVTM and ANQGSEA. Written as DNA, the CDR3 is TGCAGCGTTGTGGAGGGCCAAGAGACCCAGTACTTC. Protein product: CSVVEGQETQYF.

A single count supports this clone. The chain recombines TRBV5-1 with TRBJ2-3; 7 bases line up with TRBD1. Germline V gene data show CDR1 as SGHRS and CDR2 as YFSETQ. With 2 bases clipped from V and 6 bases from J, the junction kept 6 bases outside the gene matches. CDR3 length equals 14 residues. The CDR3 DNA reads TGCGCCAGCAGCTTTGACAGGGTTCGGGATACGCAGTATTTT. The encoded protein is CASSFDRVRDTQYF. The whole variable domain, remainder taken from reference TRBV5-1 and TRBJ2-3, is KAGVTQTPRYLIKTRGQQVTLSCSPISGHRSVSWYQQTPGQGLQFLFEYFSETQRNKGNFPGRFSGRQFSNSRSEMNVSTLELGDSALYLCASSFDRVRDTQYFGPGTRLTVL.

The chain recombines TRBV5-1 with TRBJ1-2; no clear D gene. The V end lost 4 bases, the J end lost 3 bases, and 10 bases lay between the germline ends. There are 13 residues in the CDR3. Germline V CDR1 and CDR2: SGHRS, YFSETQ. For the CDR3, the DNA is TGCGCCAGCAGCCCAACGACACACTATGGCTACACCTTC. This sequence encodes CASSPTTHYGYTF.

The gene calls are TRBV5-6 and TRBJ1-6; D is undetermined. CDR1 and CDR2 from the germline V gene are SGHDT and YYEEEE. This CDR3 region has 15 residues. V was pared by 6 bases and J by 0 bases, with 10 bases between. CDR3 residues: CASIQQSSYNSPLHF. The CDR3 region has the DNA TGTGCCAGCATCCAACAGAGCTCCTATAATTCACCCCTCCACTTT.

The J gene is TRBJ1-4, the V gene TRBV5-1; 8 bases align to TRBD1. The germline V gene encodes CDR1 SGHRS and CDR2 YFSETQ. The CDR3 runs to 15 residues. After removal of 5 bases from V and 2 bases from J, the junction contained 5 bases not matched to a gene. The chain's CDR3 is CASRPGGKTNEKLFF. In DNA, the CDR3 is TGCGCCAGCAGGCCAGGGGGCAAGACTAATGAAAAACTGTTTTTT.

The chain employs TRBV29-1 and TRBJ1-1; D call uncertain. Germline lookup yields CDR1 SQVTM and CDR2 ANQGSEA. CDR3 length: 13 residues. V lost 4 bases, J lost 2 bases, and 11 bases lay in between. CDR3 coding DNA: TGCAGCGTTGTCAGGCCCCTCAACACTGAAGCTTTCTTT. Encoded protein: CSVVRPLNTEAFF.

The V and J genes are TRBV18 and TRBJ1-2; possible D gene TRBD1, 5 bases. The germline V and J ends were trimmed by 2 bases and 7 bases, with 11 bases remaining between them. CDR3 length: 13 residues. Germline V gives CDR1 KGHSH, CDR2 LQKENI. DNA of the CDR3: TGTGCCAGCTCACCAGCAGGGATCGGTGGCTACACCTTC. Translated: CASSPAGIGGYTF.

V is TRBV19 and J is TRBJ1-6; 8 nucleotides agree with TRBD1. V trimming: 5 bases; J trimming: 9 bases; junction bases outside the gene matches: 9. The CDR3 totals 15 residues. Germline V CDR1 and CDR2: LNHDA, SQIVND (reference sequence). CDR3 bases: TGTGCCAGTAGTGCGGGGACAGGCGGTGGTTCACCCCTCCACTTT. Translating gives CASSAGTGGGSPLHF.

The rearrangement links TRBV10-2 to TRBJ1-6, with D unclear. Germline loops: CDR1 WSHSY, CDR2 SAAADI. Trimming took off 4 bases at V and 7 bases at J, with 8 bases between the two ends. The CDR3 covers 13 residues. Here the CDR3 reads CASSVRENSPLHF. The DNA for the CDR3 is TGCGCCAGCAGTGTACGGGAAAATTCACCCCTCCACTTT.

CDR3 sequence reads: CASIRTSGGFGELFF. The CDR3 DNA is TGTGCCAGCATCCGGACTAGCGGGGGGTTCGGGGAGCTGTTTTTT. The J gene is TRBJ2-2, the V gene TRBV6-5, with 14 bases aligning to TRBD2. The germline V gene encodes CDR1 MNHEY and CDR2 SVGAGI. This CDR3 is built from 15 residues. The J segment lost 7 bases and the V segment lost 7 bases, leaving 5 bases of the junction unmatched.

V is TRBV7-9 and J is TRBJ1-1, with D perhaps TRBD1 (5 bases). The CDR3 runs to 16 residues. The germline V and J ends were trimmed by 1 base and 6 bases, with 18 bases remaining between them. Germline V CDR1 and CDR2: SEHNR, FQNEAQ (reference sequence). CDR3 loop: CASSLDFRVRAPEAFF. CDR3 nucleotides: TGTGCCAGCAGCTTAGACTTCAGGGTCAGGGCTCCTGAAGCTTTCTTT.

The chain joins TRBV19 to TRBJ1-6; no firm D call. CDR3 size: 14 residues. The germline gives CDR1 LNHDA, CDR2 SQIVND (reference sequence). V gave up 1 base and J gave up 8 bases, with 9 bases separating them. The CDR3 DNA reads TGTGCCAGTAGTATAGTTTCCCGAGATTCACCCCTCCACTTT. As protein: CASSIVSRDSPLHF.

CDR3 residues: CASNIQGGANNEQFF. The CDR3 DNA reads TGTGCCAGCAACATTCAAGGGGGAGCAAACAATGAGCAGTTCTTC. V gene TRBV9 combines with J gene TRBJ2-1, with TRBD1 as a possible D gene (6 bases). The CDR3 is made up of 15 amino acids. From germline, CDR1 is SGDLS and CDR2 YYNGEE. V was trimmed by 6 bases and J by 5 bases, leaving 18 bases between them.

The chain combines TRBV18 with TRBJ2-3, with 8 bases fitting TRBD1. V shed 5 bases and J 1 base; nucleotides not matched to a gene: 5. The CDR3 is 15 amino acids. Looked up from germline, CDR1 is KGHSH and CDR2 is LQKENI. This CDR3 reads CASSTLDRGTDTQYF. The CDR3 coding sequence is TGTGCCAGCTCAACATTGGACAGGGGCACAGATACGCAGTATTTT.

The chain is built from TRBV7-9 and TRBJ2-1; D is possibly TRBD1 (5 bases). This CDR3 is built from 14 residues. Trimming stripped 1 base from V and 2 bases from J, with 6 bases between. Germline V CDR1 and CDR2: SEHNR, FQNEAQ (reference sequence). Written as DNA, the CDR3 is TGTGCCAGCAGCTTAGTAGGGGCCTACAATGAGCAGTTCTTC. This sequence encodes CASSLVGAYNEQFF.

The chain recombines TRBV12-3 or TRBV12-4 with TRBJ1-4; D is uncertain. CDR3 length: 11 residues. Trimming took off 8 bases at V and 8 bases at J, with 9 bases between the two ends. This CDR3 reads CASSREEKLFF. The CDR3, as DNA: TGTGCCAGCTCGAGGGAAGAAAAACTGTTTTTT.

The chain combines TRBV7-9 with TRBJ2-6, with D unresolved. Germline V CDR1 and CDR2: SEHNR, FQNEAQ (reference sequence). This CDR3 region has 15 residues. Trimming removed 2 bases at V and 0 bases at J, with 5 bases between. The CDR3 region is CASSLRDSGANVLTF. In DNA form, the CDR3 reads TGTGCCAGCAGCTTAAGAGACTCTGGGGCCAACGTCCTGACTTTC.

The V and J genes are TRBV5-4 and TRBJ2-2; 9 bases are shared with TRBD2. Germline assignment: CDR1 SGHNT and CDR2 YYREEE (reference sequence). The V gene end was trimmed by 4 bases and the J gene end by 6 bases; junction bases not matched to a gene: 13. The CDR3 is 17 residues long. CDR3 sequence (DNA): TGTGCCAGCAGCCCGGGACTAGCAATAAGAGAGGCCGGGGAGCTGTTTTTT. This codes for CASSPGLAIREAGELFF.

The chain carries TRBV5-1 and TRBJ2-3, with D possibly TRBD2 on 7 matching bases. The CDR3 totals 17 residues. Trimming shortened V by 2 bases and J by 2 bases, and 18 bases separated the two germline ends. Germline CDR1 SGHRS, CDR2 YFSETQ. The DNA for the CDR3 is TGCGCCAGCAGCTTAACTTGGGGGGCGGGAGACACAGATACGCAGTATTTT. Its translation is CASSLTWGAGDTDTQYF.

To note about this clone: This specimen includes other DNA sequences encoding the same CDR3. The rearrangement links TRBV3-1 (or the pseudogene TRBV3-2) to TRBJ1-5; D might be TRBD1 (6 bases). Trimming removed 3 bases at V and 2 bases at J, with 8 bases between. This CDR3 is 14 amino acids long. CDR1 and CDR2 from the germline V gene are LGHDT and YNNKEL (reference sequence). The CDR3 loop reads CASSQGAGNQPQHF. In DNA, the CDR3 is TGTGCCAGCAGCCAGGGGGCCGGCAATCAGCCCCAGCATTTT.

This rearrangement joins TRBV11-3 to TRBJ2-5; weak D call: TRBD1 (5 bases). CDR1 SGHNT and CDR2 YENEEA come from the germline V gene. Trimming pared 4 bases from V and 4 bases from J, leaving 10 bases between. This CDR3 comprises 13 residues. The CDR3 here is CASSSTVAETQYF. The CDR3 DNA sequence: TGTGCCAGCAGCTCGACAGTTGCAGAGACCCAGTACTTC.